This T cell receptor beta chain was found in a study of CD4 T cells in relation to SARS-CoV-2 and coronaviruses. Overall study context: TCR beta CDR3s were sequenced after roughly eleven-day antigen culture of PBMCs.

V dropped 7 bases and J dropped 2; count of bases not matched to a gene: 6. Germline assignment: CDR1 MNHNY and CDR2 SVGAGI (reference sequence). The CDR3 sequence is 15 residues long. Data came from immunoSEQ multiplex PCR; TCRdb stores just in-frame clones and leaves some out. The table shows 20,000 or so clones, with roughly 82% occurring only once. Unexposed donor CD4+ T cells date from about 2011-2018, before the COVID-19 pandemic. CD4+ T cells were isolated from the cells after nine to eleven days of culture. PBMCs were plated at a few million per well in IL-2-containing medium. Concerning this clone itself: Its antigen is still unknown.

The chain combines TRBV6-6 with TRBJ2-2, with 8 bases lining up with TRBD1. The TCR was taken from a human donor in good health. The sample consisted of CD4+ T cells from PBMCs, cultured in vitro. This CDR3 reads CASTQPGGNTGELFF. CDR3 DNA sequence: TGTGCCAGCACCCAGCCAGGGGGCAACACCGGGGAGCTGTTTTTT.